The 26 T cell receptor beta chains below come from one sample, sequenced in a study of blood T cell repertoires in COVID-19 (dated by TCRdb to 2018 to 2021). Receptors were amplified or captured by the immunoSEQ multiplex PCR assay. Held by TCRdb, this immuneACCESS table contains in-frame sequences only and omits some clones. Under half of the omission traces to an unresolved V gene where checked; the cause of the rest is unknown. This sample lists approximately 230,000 clones; just over 85% were detected once. Under 1.5% of the sample goes to the ten largest clones. The source material was peripheral blood. These receptors were taken from an elderly man with acute or convalescent COVID-19.

This clone has a single count. CDR3 sequence (DNA): TGTGCCAGCAGTTACTCCAGGACTGAATCTAAGTACTTC. Protein product: CASSYSRTESKYF. This chain joins TRBV6-2 or TRBV6-3 and TRBJ2-5; a possible D gene is TRBD2 (5 bases). Germline V gene sequence: CDR1 MNHEY, CDR2 SVGEGT. Trimming left V 0 bases short and J 12 bases short, with 14 bases between. The CDR3 is 13 amino acids.

The chain combines TRBV7-9 with TRBJ1-1, with no clear D. The CDR3 extends over 12 amino acids. Germline CDR1 reads SEHNR; CDR2 reads FQNEAQ (reference sequence). Trimming left V 5 bases short and J 3 bases short, with 7 bases between. The CDR3 bases are TGTGCCAGCAGCCAGTTTGACACTGAAGCTTTCTTT. Translating it yields CASSQFDTEAFF.

The count of this clone is one. This chain joins TRBV7-2 and TRBJ2-1; 7 bases fit TRBD2. Germline CDR1 reads SGHTA; CDR2 reads FQGNSA. Trimming took 5 bases from V and 8 from J; bases not matched to a gene: 6. This CDR3 spans 13 amino acids. CDR3 sequence (DNA): TGTGCCAGCAGCCAGGCAGGGAGGGATGAGCAGTTCTTC. This sequence encodes CASSQAGRDEQFF. Variable domain in full (rest from reference TRBV7-2 and TRBJ2-1): GAGVSQSPSNKVTEKGKDVELRCDPISGHTALYWYRQSLGQGLEFLIYFQGNSAPDKSGLPSDRFSAERTGGSVSTLTIQRTQQEDSAVYLCASSQAGRDEQFFGPGTRLTVL.

J is TRBJ2-2 and V is TRBV7-3; no reliable D call. Trimming took off 1 base at V and 5 bases at J, with 5 bases between the two ends. In germline, CDR1 is SGHTA, CDR2 FQGTGA. The CDR3 runs 13 residues. The CDR3 here is CASSLSVTGELFF. The CDR3 DNA sequence: TGTGCCAGCAGCTTAAGCGTTACCGGGGAGCTGTTTTTT.

The chain is built from TRBV11-2 and TRBJ2-7, with TRBD1 identical over 8 bases. Looked up from germline, CDR1 is SGHAT and CDR2 is FQNNGV. V gave up 1 base and J gave up 3 bases; unmatched junction bases: 8. The CDR3 extends over 16 amino acids. The CDR3 here is CASSLAVGQGDYEQYF. In DNA form, the CDR3 reads TGTGCCAGCAGCTTAGCCGTTGGACAGGGAGACTACGAGCAGTACTTC.

This chain connects TRBV27 to TRBJ1-2, with a weak D call TRBD1 (5 bases). Trimming shortened V by 3 bases and J by 7 bases, and 15 bases separated the two germline ends. The CDR3 covers 14 residues. The germline V gene has CDR1 MNHEY and CDR2 SMNVEV (reference sequence). The CDR3 loop reads CASSFRREDPGYTF. The CDR3 coding sequence is TGTGCCAGCAGTTTTCGCAGGGAGGATCCTGGCTACACCTTC.

J is TRBJ1-2 and V is TRBV7-2; D perhaps matches TRBD1 (5 bases). The germline gives CDR1 SGHTA, CDR2 FQGNSA. The CDR3 totals 14 residues. The germline V and J ends were trimmed by 3 bases and 4 bases, with 12 bases remaining between them. For the CDR3, the DNA is TGTGCCAGCAGCTTTGGGACTGTGGGCTATGGCTACACCTTC. Protein product: CASSFGTVGYGYTF.

This rearrangement joins TRBV19 to TRBJ2-2; D is perhaps TRBD1 (6 bases). V shed 8 bases and J shed 6 bases, with 10 bases lying between them. Germline V gene sequence: CDR1 LNHDA, CDR2 SQIVND (reference sequence). There are 12 residues in the CDR3. This CDR3 reads CASSQGAGELFF. CDR3 nucleotide sequence: TGTGCCAGTTCACAGGGCGCCGGGGAGCTGTTTTTT.

The V call is TRBV10-3, the J call TRBJ2-7; 9 bases line up with TRBD1. Germline lookup yields CDR1 ENHRY and CDR2 SYGVKD. There are 15 residues in the CDR3. Unmatched junction bases numbered 7, after V lost 3 bases and J lost 4 bases. The CDR3 protein is CAISDTGTGLYEQYF. As DNA, the CDR3 is TGTGCCATCAGTGACACCGGGACAGGGCTATACGAGCAGTACTTC.

The chain joins TRBV7-2 to TRBJ1-2, with no clear D. The CDR3 length is 15 residues. The V and J ends lost 5 bases and 7 bases respectively, with 20 bases between them. CDR1 and CDR2 from the germline V gene are SGHTA and FQGNSA. CDR3 amino acids: CASSHGNTRLGGYTF. The CDR3 DNA sequence: TGTGCCAGCAGCCACGGGAACACCCGGTTGGGTGGCTACACCTTC.

The chain couples TRBV25-1 to TRBJ1-4; D gene ambiguous. Looked up from germline, CDR1 is MGHDK and CDR2 is SYGVNS. Trimming cost V 4 bases and J 5 bases, with 23 bases left between them. The CDR3 runs 18 residues. The CDR3 region is CASSAEGGMILANEKLFF. CDR3 nucleotides: TGTGCCAGCAGTGCGGAGGGCGGAATGATTTTGGCAAATGAAAAACTGTTTTTT.

This chain connects TRBV5-4 to TRBJ2-3; 9 nucleotides match TRBD1. The ends lost 4 bases at V and 4 bases at J; junction bases unmatched: 1. Germline-derived CDR1 and CDR2 are SGHNT and YYREEE (reference sequence). The CDR3 has 13 residues. The CDR3 region is CASSRTGADTQYF. The CDR3 DNA sequence: TGTGCCAGCAGCCGGACAGGGGCAGATACGCAGTATTTT.

V gene TRBV7-2 combines with J gene TRBJ1-1; tentatively, D is TRBD1 (6 bases). The CDR3 length is 16 residues. Trimming pared 5 bases from V and 6 bases from J, leaving 22 bases between. Germline V lookup: CDR1 SGHTA, CDR2 FQGNSA. The CDR3 protein is CASSPALTGLGAEAFF. The CDR3 coding sequence is TGTGCCAGCAGCCCAGCACTGACAGGCCTTGGGGCTGAAGCTTTCTTT.

J is TRBJ1-5 and V is TRBV15; possible D gene TRBD1, 6 bases. This CDR3 comprises 16 residues. Germline lookup yields CDR1 LNHNV and CDR2 YYDKDF (reference sequence). Trimming removed 5 bases at V and 4 bases at J, with 18 bases between. The CDR3 DNA follows: TGTGCCACCAGCGCCTGGATGGGGGACACGAATCAGCCCCAGCATTTT. Translated: CATSAWMGDTNQPQHF.

The chain has TRBV5-1 and TRBJ2-7; 10 nucleotides line up with TRBD1. J gave up 5 bases and V 5 bases, and 10 bases lay outside the gene matches. Germline assignment: CDR1 SGHRS and CDR2 YFSETQ. The CDR3 totals 15 residues. The CDR3 loop reads CASSFSTGTGDEQYF. The CDR3 DNA reads TGCGCCAGCAGTTTTTCCACCGGGACAGGGGACGAGCAGTACTTC.

This clone was found once. The chain joins TRBV7-2 to TRBJ2-3; 11 bases map to TRBD2. The length of the CDR3 is 17 residues. The V and J ends lost 2 bases and 2 bases, in that order; junction bases with no gene match: 6. Per germline, CDR1 SGHTA and CDR2 FQGNSA. CDR3: CASSLTGLAEYTDTQYF. CDR3 nucleotide sequence: TGTGCCAGCAGCTTAACGGGACTAGCGGAGTACACAGATACGCAGTATTTT.

This chain uses TRBV5-6 with TRBJ2-1; D is possibly TRBD2 (6 bases). CDR1 and CDR2 (germline): SGHDT, YYEEEE. The CDR3 consists of 13 residues. The ends were cut back, 0 bases at V and 10 bases at J, with 11 bases in the middle. CDR3 bases: TGTGCCAGCAGCTTGGCTGGGGCGGGAGAGCAGTTCTTC. This translates into CASSLAGAGEQFF.

The chain links TRBV29-1 to TRBJ1-1; no clear D. Trimming pared 3 bases from V and 2 bases from J, leaving 10 bases between. The CDR3 extends over 13 amino acids. Germline loops: CDR1 SQVTM, CDR2 ANQGSEA. The CDR3 DNA is TGCAGCGTTGAGCGGGCCGTAAACACTGAAGCTTTCTTT. It codes for CSVERAVNTEAFF.

The rearrangement joins TRBV6-6 to TRBJ2-3, with TRBD2 matching over 9 bases. V trimming: 4 bases; J trimming: 3 bases; junction bases outside the gene matches: 2. Germline V gives CDR1 MNHNY, CDR2 SVGAGI (reference sequence). The CDR3 has 14 residues. The CDR3 spells CASSLAGATDTQYF. The CDR3 DNA follows: TGTGCCAGCAGTTTAGCGGGGGCGACAGATACGCAGTATTTT.

The chain is built from TRBV5-4 and TRBJ2-7; TRBD2 matches at 12 bases. CDR1 is SGHNT and CDR2 is YYREEE in the germline V gene (reference sequence). The junction had 12 bases not matched to a gene; V was cut back by 1 base and J by 7 bases. The length of the CDR3 is 17 residues. CDR3 in amino acids: CASSLKALAGGPGEQYF. The CDR3 bases are TGTGCCAGCAGCTTGAAGGCCCTAGCGGGAGGGCCTGGGGAGCAGTACTTC.

This rearrangement joins TRBV5-1 to TRBJ2-2; no firm D call. Trimming took off 6 bases at V and 1 base at J, with 16 bases between the two ends. Germline lookup yields CDR1 SGHRS and CDR2 YFSETQ. The CDR3 spans 16 residues. The CDR3 DNA reads TGCGCCAGCAAAGTTCAATGGTCAGGGAACACCGGGGAGCTGTTTTTT. It translates to CASKVQWSGNTGELFF.

This CDR3 reads CAISEGRNTEAFF. Written as DNA, the CDR3 is TGTGCCATCTCGGAGGGCCGGAACACTGAAGCTTTCTTT. V gene TRBV10-3 combines with J gene TRBJ1-1; D is unresolved. This CDR3 has 13 residues. CDR1 and CDR2 from the germline V gene are ENHRY and SYGVKD. The V end was cut by 8 bases, the J end by 1 base, with 11 bases between.

The genes are TRBV28 and TRBJ2-1; TRBD1 matches at 8 bases. The germline V gene encodes CDR1 MDHEN and CDR2 SYDVKM. The CDR3 loop spans 12 amino acids. Trimming cost V 4 bases and J 8 bases; bases outside gene matches: 1. The CDR3 DNA reads as TGTGCCAGCAGTTCGACAGGGGATGAGCAGTTCTTC. It codes for CASSSTGDEQFF. The entire variable domain, with the rest obtained from reference TRBV28 and TRBJ2-1, is as follows: DVKVTQSSRYLVKRTGEKVFLECVQDMDHENMFWYRQDPGLGLRLIYFSYDVKMKEKGDIPEGYSVSREKKERFSLILESASTNQTSMYLCASSSTGDEQFFGPGTRLTVL.

The CDR3 reads CASSPTGPYEQYF. CDR3 nucleotides: TGTGCCAGCTCACCGACAGGGCCCTACGAGCAGTACTTC. V and J are TRBV18 and TRBJ2-7, with 7 bases lining up with TRBD1. The CDR3 extends over 13 amino acids. The V gene's germline CDR1 is KGHSH and CDR2 LQKENI. The trim removed 3 bases at V and 2 bases at J, leaving 1 base unmatched. Using reference TRBV18 and TRBJ2-7 for the parts outside the CDR3, the full variable domain is NAGVMQNPRHLVRRRGQEARLRCSPMKGHSHVYWYRQLPEEGLKFMVYLQKENIIDESGMPKERFSAEFPKEGPSILRIQQVVRGDSAAYFCASSPTGPYEQYFGPGTRLTVT.

This clone was picked up a small number of times. The CDR3 protein is CASSEGTDGRGTEAFF. For the CDR3, the DNA is TGTGCCAGCAGTGAAGGGACAGACGGACGTGGCACTGAAGCTTTCTTT. The chain recombines TRBV6-1 with TRBJ1-1; weak D call: TRBD1 (6 bases). The germline gives CDR1 MNHNS, CDR2 SASEGT. V shed 1 base and J shed 4 bases, with 16 bases lying between them. The CDR3 length is 16 residues.

The chain carries TRBV18 and TRBJ2-7; TRBD1 agrees at 9 bases. The length of the CDR3 is 16 residues. Germline V gene lookup returns CDR1 KGHSH and CDR2 LQKENI. Trimming cost V 3 bases and J 3 bases; bases outside gene matches: 9. CDR3 in DNA: TGTGCCAGCTCACCCTTCACAGGGGGCGAAAACTACGAGCAGTACTTC. Translation: CASSPFTGGENYEQYF.